This passage covers 10 T cell receptor beta chains from one sample sequenced in a study of T-cell memory formation after mild COVID-19. TCRdb used MiXCR to reprocess the 5' RACE reads, holding one entry per CDR3 protein. The sample records under 200,000 distinct CDR3 sequences, roughly 28% being singletons. The sequenced sample was PBMCs or a T cell subset sorted from them (not recorded which). The receptor set was obtained from an adult woman who had mild COVID-19 (a few samples of this study predate the infection). Cell type and time point are not known.

The rearrangement links TRBV7-9 to TRBJ2-7; weak D call: TRBD2 (6 bases). Germline CDR1 and CDR2: SEHNR and FQNEAQ (reference sequence). This CDR3 is 14 amino acids long. Trimming stripped 5 bases from V and 3 bases from J, with 14 bases between. The CDR3 bases are TGTGCCAGCAGCCCCGGGACTTACAACTACGAGCAGTACTTC. It translates to CASSPGTYNYEQYF.

This clonotype was counted between two and nine times. This chain links TRBV27 with TRBJ2-1; 9 nucleotides match TRBD2. V gave up 4 bases and J gave up 2 bases; unmatched junction bases: 6. CDR3 length: 16 residues. The germline gives CDR1 MNHEY, CDR2 SMNVEV (reference sequence). The CDR3 protein is CASSWGGGGAYNEQFF. CDR3 nucleotides: TGTGCCAGCAGTTGGGGCGGCGGGGGGGCCTACAATGAGCAGTTCTTC.

This clonotype occurred many times. This chain uses TRBV20-1 with TRBJ2-7; the D is unclear. The V gene's germline CDR1 is DFQATT and CDR2 SNEGSKA (reference sequence). CDR3 length: 16 amino acids. The germline V and J ends were trimmed by 1 base and 0 bases, with 16 bases remaining between them. The CDR3 bases are TGCAGTGCTAGAGGGGGTGGGGTCTCTCCCTCCTACGAGCAGTACTTC. Translated: CSARGGGVSPSYEQYF.

There are a few counts of this clonotype. This chain links TRBV24-1 with TRBJ2-3; 7 bases map to TRBD1. V lost 5 bases, J lost 2 bases, and 6 bases stayed unmatched. Germline CDR1 is KGHDR and CDR2 is SFDVKD. CDR3 length equals 15 residues. The CDR3 spells CATSGGQRTTDTQYF. Here the CDR3 DNA reads TGTGCCACCAGTGGGGGACAGCGTACCACAGATACGCAGTATTTT.

The V gene is TRBV7-2, the J gene TRBJ2-5, with a possible D match to TRBD2 (6 bases). Germline-derived CDR1 and CDR2 are SGHTA and FQGNSA. Trimming stripped 1 base from V and 5 bases from J, with 11 bases between. CDR3 length equals 14 residues. DNA of the CDR3: TGTGCCAGCAGCTTAGATGGAGGGGTGGAGACCCAGTACTTC. The encoded protein is CASSLDGGVETQYF.

CDR3 DNA sequence: TGCAGTGCGGCGACAGGGGACACTGAAGCTTTCTTT. Its translation is CSAATGDTEAFF. The rearrangement links TRBV20-1 to TRBJ1-1; 8 bases align to TRBD1. CDR1 DFQATT and CDR2 SNEGSKA come from the germline V gene (reference sequence). There are 12 residues in the CDR3. The junction had 3 bases not matched to a gene; V was cut back by 6 bases and J by 3 bases.

The chain joins TRBV12-3 or TRBV12-4 to TRBJ1-1; a weak D match, TRBD1 (5 bases). V lost 6 bases, J lost 3 bases, and 8 bases lay in between. This CDR3 is 12 amino acids long. The CDR3 here is CASRQGYTEAFF. The CDR3 DNA is TGTGCCAGCAGGCAGGGATACACTGAAGCTTTCTTT.

This chain joins TRBV7-2 and TRBJ2-1, with 12 nucleotides matching TRBD2. This CDR3 is 19 amino acids long. In germline, CDR1 is SGHTA, CDR2 FQGNSA. J was trimmed by 0 bases and V by 5 bases; bases with no gene match: 11. CDR3 in amino acids: CASSAQGTSGPSSYNEQFF. Here the CDR3 DNA reads TGTGCCAGCAGCGCTCAAGGGACTAGCGGGCCGAGCTCCTACAATGAGCAGTTCTTC.

The gene calls are TRBV7-9 and TRBJ2-7; 9 bases agree with TRBD1. CDR3 length equals 15 residues. The germline gives CDR1 SEHNR, CDR2 FQNEAQ (reference sequence). J gave up 5 bases and V 6 bases, and 11 bases lay outside the gene matches. The DNA for the CDR3 is TGTGCCAGCAGTCGGACCGGGACAGGGTACCACGAGCAGTACTTC. This codes for CASSRTGTGYHEQYF.

The CDR3 nucleotides are TGTGCCAGCAGCGCGGACAGGGACCGCGAGACCCAGTACTTC. As protein: CASSADRDRETQYF. V is TRBV7-9 and J is TRBJ2-5, with 8 positions matching TRBD1. The CDR3 is made up of 14 amino acids. After removal of 5 bases from V and 5 bases from J, the junction contained 7 bases not matched to a gene. CDR1 and CDR2 from the germline V gene are SEHNR and FQNEAQ (reference sequence).